The next 10 T cell receptor beta chains were all read from a single sample in a study of CXCR3-negative and CXCR3-positive naive CD8 T cells. Their specific antigens are unknown. Study findings and constraints: TRB CDR3s of CXCR3-positive naive cells were more hydrophobic than those of CXCR3-negative naive cells.

UMI-labeled TRB cDNA libraries were prepared by 5' RACE. From its re-call of the 5' RACE reads, TCRdb lists each CDR3 protein once, without DNA. This listing includes 110,000 or so distinct CDR3 sequences. The sequenced material came from naive CXCR3+ CD8+ T cells from blood. As to subset: CD45RO-CCR7+CD27+CD95- naive CD8+ T cells expressing CXCR3 (TNR3+). These receptors came from a human donor in good health. Some clones in this sample may be carry-over from other donors' samples.

The chain recombines TRBV29-1 with TRBJ2-2; the TRBD1 assignment by TCRdb is unverifiable without DNA. CDR1 and CDR2 (germline): SQVTM, ANQGSEA. The CDR3 is 11 amino acids. CDR3 in amino acids: CSVHRAGELFF.

The J gene is TRBJ2-5, the V gene TRBV7-2; TCRdb proposes TRBD2, but this gene call is untestable without DNA. The length of the CDR3 is 22 residues. Germline V gene lookup returns CDR1 SGHTA and CDR2 FQGNSA. The CDR3 loop reads CASSLDWSPPRTSGDYQETQYF.

This chain links TRBV5-1 with TRBJ2-7; TCRdb names TRBD1, which stays unverified in the absence of DNA. Looked up from germline, CDR1 is SGHRS and CDR2 is YFSETQ. The CDR3 extends over 15 amino acids. The CDR3 region is CASSLSWGAPYEQYF.

The rearrangement links TRBV5-5 to TRBJ2-7. The CDR3 spans 13 residues. In germline, CDR1 is SGHKS, CDR2 YYEKEE (reference sequence). The CDR3 sequence: CASSPTEAWEQYF.

This chain joins TRBV28 and TRBJ2-3. Germline lookup yields CDR1 MDHEN and CDR2 SYDVKM. This CDR3 region has 14 residues. The CDR3 sequence: CASRAKTRTDTQYF.

The chain joins TRBV2 to TRBJ1-4. CDR1 SNHLY and CDR2 FYNNEI come from the germline V gene. This CDR3 has 14 amino acids. The CDR3 loop is CASSEVPPNEKLFF. The whole variable domain, remainder taken from reference TRBV2 and TRBJ1-4, is EPEVTQTPSHQVTQMGQEVILRCVPISNHLYFYWYRQILGQKVEFLVSFYNNEISEKSEIFDDQFSVERPDGSNFTLKIRSTKLEDSAMYFCASSEVPPNEKLFFGSGTQLSVL.

This chain uses TRBV5-1 with TRBJ2-1; absent DNA, TCRdb's TRBD2 call cannot be checked. The CDR3 covers 16 residues. Germline CDR1 reads SGHRS; CDR2 reads YFSETQ. This CDR3 reads CASSSSAAGGMDEQFF.

The rearrangement uses TRBV4-3 and TRBJ2-1; TCRdb reports TRBD2, a call that lacks DNA to check it against. Per germline, CDR1 LGHNA and CDR2 YSLEER. This CDR3 comprises 15 residues. The CDR3 sequence: CASSQIRGGYGEQFF.

J is TRBJ2-1 and V is TRBV19; TCRdb outputs TRBD2, but without DNA this stays unchecked. This CDR3 region has 15 residues. Germline CDR1 LNHDA, CDR2 SQIVND (reference sequence). CDR3 protein: CASSMGLVHLSEQFF.

This CDR3 is CASSTRTFYEQYF. This sequence joins TRBV28 and TRBJ2-7. Germline V gene sequence: CDR1 MDHEN, CDR2 SYDVKM. The CDR3 loop spans 13 amino acids.